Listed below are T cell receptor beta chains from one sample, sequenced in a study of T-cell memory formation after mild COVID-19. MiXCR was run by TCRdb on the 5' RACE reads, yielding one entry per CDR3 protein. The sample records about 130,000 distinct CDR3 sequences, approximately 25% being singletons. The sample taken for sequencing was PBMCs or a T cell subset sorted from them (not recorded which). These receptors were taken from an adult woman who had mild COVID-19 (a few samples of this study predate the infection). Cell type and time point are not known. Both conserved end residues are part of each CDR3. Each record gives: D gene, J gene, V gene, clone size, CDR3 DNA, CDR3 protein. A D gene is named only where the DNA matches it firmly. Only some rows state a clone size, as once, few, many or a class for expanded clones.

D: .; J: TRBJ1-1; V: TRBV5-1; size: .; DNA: TGCGCCAGCAGCTTGGGCAGGGGAGACACTGAAGCTTTCTTT; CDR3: CASSLGRGDTEAFF
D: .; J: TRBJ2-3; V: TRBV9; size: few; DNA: TGTGCCAGCAGTTCCTCGGATACGCAGTATTTT; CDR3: CASSSSDTQYF
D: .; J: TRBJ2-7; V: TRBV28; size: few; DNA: TGTGCCAGCAGTCTCAAAGGAGGCACCTACGAGCAGTACTTC; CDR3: CASSLKGGTYEQYF
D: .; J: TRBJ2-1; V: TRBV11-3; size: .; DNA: TGTGCCAGCAGCCCCTTTGGGAGTGAGCAGTTCTTC; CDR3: CASSPFGSEQFF
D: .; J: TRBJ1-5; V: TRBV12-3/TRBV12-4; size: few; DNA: TGTGCCAGCAGATTCCGGGACGGACACAATCAGCCCCAGCATTTT; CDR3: CASRFRDGHNQPQHF
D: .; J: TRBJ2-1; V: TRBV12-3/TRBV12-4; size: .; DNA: TGTGCCAGCAGTTTAACTGCAGGACTCTACAATGAGCAGTTCTTC; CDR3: CASSLTAGLYNEQFF
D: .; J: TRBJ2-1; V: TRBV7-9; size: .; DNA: TGTGCCAGCAGAAGTATGAATGAGCAGTTCTTC; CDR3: CASRSMNEQFF
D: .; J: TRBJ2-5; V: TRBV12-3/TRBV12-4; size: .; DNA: TGTGCCACCAGCAGGTTCCAAGAGACCCAGTACTTC; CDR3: CATSRFQETQYF
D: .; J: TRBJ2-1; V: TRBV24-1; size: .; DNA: TGTGCCACCAGCCTCGGGACACGAAATGAGCAGTTCTTC; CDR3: CATSLGTRNEQFF
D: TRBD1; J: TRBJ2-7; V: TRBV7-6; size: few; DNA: TGTGCCAGCAGCCCTGGACAGGGTATTTGGAACGAGCAGTACTTC; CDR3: CASSPGQGIWNEQYF
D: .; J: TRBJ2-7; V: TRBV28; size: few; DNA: TGTGCCAGCAGTCCTGCTAGCAGTACCTCCTACGAGCAGTACTTC; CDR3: CASSPASSTSYEQYF
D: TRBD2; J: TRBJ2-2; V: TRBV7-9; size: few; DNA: TGTGCCAGCAGCTTGCTAGCGGGAGAGGGAACCGGGGAGCTGTTTTTT; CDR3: CASSLLAGEGTGELFF
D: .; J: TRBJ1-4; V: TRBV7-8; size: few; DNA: TGTGCCAGCAGCTTAGAGGCAGGGTCTGGTGAAAAACTGTTTTTT; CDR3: CASSLEAGSGEKLFF
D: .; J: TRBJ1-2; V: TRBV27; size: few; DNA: TGTGCCAGCAGTTCCGGGCTCGGGGAGGGCTACACCTTC; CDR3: CASSSGLGEGYTF
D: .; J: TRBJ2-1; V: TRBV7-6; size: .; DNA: TGTGCCAGCAGCTACCCAGCCAATGAGCAGTTCTTC; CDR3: CASSYPANEQFF
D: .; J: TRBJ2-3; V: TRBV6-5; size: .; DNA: TGTGCCAGCAGTTACTCTCAGGGTGGGGATACGCAGTATTTT; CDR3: CASSYSQGGDTQYF
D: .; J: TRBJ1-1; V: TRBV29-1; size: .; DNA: TGCAGCGTTGAACACCTGACGGGTGAAGCTTTCTTT; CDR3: CSVEHLTGEAFF
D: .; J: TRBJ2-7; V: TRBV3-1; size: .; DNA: TGTGCCAGCAGCCAAGATTACGGATCCTACGAGCAGTACTTC; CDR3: CASSQDYGSYEQYF
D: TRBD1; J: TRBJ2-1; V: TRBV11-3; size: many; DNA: TGTGCCAGCAGCTCGACAGGGAATGAGCAGTTCTTC; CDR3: CASSSTGNEQFF
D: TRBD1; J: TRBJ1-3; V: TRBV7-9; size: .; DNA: TGTGCCAGCAGCCATCCTGGACAGGGAACAGGAAACACCATATATTTT; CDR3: CASSHPGQGTGNTIYF
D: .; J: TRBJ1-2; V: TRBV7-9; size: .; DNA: TGTGCCAGCAGCTTAGACCAGATCCTTAACTATGGCTACACCTTC; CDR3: CASSLDQILNYGYTF
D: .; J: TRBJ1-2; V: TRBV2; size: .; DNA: TGTGCCAGCAGTGAGGAGGTGGGGTCTATTGGCTACACCTTC; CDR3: CASSEEVGSIGYTF
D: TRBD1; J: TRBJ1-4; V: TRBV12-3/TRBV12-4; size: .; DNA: TGTGCCAGCAGTCCGAACCCGGGGACAGTCTTTAATGAAAAACTGTTTTTT; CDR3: CASSPNPGTVFNEKLFF
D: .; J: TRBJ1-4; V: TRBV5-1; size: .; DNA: TGCGCCAGCAGCTTGGATCCTAATGAAAAACTGTTTTTT; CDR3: CASSLDPNEKLFF
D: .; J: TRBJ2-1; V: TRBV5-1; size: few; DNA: TGCGCCAGCAGCCCAAGTGGAGGTTCGGTCTCGGGTGAGCAGTTCTTC; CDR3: CASSPSGGSVSGEQFF
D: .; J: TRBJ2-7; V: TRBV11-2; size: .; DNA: TGTGCCAGCAGCTTACGGGACGGGGTCTACGAGCAGTACTTC; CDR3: CASSLRDGVYEQYF
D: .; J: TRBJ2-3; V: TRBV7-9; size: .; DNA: TGTGCCAGCAGCTTAGCAACCACGATAGATACGCAGTATTTT; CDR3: CASSLATTIDTQYF
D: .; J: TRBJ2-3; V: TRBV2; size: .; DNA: TGTGCCACACGGGACCCAAGGACAGATACGCAGTATTTT; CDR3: CATRDPRTDTQYF
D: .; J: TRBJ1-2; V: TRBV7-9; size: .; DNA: TGTGCCAGCAGCTCCACGCCGGACAGAGCTAACTATGGCTACACCTTC; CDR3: CASSSTPDRANYGYTF
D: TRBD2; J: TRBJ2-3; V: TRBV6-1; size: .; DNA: TGTGCCAGCAGTGCTTCGCTAGCGGGGGACACAGATACGCAGTATTTT; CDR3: CASSASLAGDTDTQYF
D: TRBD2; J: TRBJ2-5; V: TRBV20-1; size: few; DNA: TGCAGTGCTAGCCTAGCGGGAGGGGGGACCCAGTACTTC; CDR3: CSASLAGGGTQYF
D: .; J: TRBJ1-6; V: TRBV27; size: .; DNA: TGTGCCAGCAGTTTATTGGGCGGGGGGCTTAATTCACCCCTCCACTTT; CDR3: CASSLLGGGLNSPLHF
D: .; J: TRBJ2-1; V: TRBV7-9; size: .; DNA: TGTGCCAGCAGCCCCCCCAGGAAGGACAACGCCGAGTTCTTC; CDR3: CASSPPRKDNAEFF
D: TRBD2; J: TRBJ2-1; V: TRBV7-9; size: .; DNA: TGTGCCAGCAGCTTACAAAGCGGGAGGGCCTACAATGAGCAGTTCTTC; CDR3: CASSLQSGRAYNEQFF
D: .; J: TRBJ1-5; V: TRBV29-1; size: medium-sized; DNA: TGCAGCGTGAGGACGGGTGGTCAGCCCCAGCATTTT; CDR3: CSVRTGGQPQHF
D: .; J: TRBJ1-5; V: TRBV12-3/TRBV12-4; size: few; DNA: TGTGCCAGCAGTTTCGGGGCGTATCAGCCCCAGCATTTT; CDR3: CASSFGAYQPQHF
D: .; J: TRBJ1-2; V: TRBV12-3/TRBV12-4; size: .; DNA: TGTGCCAGCAGTCCAGTTCAGGACGGTGGCTACACCTTC; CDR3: CASSPVQDGGYTF
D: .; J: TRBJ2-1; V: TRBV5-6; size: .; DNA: TGTGCCAGCAGCCTCCCAATTTCCAATGAGCAGTTCTTC; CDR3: CASSLPISNEQFF
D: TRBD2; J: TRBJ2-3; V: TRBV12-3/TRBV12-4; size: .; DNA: TGTGCCAGCAGTGGGACTAGCGGGAGAGATACGCAGTATTTT; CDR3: CASSGTSGRDTQYF
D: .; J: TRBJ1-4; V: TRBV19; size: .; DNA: TGTGCCAGTAGTATATTCGACAGCTCTAATGAAAAACTGTTTTTT; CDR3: CASSIFDSSNEKLFF
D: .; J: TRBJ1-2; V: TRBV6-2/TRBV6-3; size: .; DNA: TGTGCCAGCAGTTACCTCGGGGGGCCATTCCCCGGGGGCTACACCTTC; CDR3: CASSYLGGPFPGGYTF
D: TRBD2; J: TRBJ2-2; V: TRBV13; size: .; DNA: TGTGCCAGCAGCTGGACTAGCGGGAGGGTCGCGAACACCGGGGAGCTGTTTTTT; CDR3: CASSWTSGRVANTGELFF
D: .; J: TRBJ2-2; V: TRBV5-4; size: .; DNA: TGTGCCAGCAGCTTGCCTCTGAGTTGGGAGCTGTTTTTT; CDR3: CASSLPLSWELFF
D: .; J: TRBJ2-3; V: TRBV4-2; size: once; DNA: TGTGCCAGCAGCACGCGGACCACAGATACGCAGTATTTT; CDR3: CASSTRTTDTQYF